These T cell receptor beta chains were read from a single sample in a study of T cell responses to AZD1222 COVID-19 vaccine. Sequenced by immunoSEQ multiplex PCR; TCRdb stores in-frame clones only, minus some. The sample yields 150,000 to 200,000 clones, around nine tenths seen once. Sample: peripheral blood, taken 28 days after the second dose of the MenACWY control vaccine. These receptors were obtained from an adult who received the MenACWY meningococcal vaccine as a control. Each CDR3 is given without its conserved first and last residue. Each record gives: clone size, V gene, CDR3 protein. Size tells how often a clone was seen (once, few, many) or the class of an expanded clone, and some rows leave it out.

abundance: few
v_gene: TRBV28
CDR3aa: ASSPEGQGSYEQY

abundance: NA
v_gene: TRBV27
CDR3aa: ASSLDRGRGYT

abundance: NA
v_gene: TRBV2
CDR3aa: ASSGAGTANYGYT

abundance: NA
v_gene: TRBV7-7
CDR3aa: ARTFRTATNEKLF

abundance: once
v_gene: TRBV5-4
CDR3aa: ASSKRGETQY

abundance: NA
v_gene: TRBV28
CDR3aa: ASKRGLAGGLEQF

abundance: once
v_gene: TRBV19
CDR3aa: ASSPRQENTEAF

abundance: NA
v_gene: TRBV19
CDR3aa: ASSIIKGEGQY

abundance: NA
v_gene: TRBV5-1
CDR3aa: ASSLAGTSNQPQH

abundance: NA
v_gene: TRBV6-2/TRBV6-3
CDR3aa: ASSYSWKGSSNQPQH

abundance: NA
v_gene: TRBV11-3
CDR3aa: ASSRGQGIYYGYT

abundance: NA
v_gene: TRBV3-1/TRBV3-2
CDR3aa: ASSLLNSYEQY

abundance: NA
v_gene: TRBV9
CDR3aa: ASSGSKGGHGTEAF

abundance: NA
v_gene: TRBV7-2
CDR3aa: ASSSNLGGDYGYT

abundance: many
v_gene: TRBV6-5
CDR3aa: ASNLGGSNQPQH

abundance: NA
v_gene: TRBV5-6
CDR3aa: ASSYRGGSTDTQY

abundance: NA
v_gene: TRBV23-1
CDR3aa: ASSPPVT

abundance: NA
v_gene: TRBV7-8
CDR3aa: ASSSSGVSYNEQF

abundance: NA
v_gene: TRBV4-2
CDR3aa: ASSQDSGRTEAF

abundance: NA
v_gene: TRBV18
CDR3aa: AGATALQETQY

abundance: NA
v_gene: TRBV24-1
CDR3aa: ATSDPRQGANSGANVLT

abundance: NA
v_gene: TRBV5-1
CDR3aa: ASSPTTSGSYEQY

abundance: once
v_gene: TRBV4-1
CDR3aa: ASSQDRGQGYGYT

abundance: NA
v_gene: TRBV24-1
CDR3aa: ATSDPAGDTGELF

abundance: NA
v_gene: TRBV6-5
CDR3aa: ASRRPGQGRNGYT

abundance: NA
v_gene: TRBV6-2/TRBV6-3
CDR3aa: ASSSVQETQY

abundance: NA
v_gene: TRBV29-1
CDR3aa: SVPAGSADTEAF

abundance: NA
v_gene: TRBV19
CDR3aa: ASTSGRGRAGNEQF

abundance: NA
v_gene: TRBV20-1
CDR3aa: SAVKGDEQY

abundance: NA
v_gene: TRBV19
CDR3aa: ASSTGYGNTIY

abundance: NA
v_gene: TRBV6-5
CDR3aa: ASTAAGAGANEQY

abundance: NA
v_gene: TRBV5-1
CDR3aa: ASSDPGQGAEQY

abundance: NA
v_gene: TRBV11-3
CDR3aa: ASSERGTGGYEQY

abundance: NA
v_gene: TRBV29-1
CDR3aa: SVGRTGNTEAF

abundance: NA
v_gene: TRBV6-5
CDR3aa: ASSEEHYYEQY

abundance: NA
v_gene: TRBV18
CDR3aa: ASSPTTATNEKLF

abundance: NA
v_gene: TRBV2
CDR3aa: ASSAGLMGHSNQPQH

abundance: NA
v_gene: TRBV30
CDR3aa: AWSPGTVGNTIY

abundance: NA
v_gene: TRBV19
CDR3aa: ASSIRGLSEKLF

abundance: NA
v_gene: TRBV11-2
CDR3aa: ASSRTSLGGAF

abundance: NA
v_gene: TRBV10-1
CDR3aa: ASSDRTGEGTEAF

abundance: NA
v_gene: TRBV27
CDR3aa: ASSQLRGQSLNQPQH

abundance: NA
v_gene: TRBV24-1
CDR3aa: ATSDFGTGNTGELF

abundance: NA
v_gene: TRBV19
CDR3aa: ASSILGYYGYT

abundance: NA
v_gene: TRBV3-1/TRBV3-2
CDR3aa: ASSWTGRGDSYEQY

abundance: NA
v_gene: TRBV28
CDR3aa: ASSGTGGVPHYGYT

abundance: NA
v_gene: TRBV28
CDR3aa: ASGTGDSPLH

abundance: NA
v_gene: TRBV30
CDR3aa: ALEGVSDSPLH

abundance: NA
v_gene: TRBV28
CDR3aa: ASSSTHRGSGDEQF

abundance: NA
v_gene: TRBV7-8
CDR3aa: ASSLAILAGAGEQF

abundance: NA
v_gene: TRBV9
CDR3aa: ASSVVDWTLDEQF

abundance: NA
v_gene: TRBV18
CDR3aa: ASSLRREAF